This TCR beta chain was sequenced for a study of blood T cell repertoires in COVID-19. Study details: The samples span acute and convalescent COVID-19 from the United States, Italy and Spain. In each case, the material was cDNA or gDNA derived from T cells, B-cell-depleted T cells, or PBMCs.

Trimming cost V 4 bases and J 0 bases; bases outside gene matches: 7. CDR3 length equals 17 residues. Germline V gene lookup returns CDR1 MGHDK and CDR2 SYGVNS. Sequencing used immunoSEQ multiplex PCR; TCRdb keeps in-frame clones, though not all of them. Of about 240,000 clones detected, about 90% appear once; the ten largest clones hold 7.2%. A few counts support this clone. Other DNA sequences from this sample encode an identical CDR3 as well. This receptor was obtained from a man aged 60 to 69 who had recovered from COVID-19. Specimen: peripheral blood. The chain couples TRBV25-1 to TRBJ1-3, with 9 bases fitting TRBD1. In nucleotides, the CDR3 is TGTGCCAGCAGTGGAGGGACAGGGAAAAGCTCTGGAAACACCATATATTTT. Its protein product is CASSGGTGKSSGNTIYF.